The T cell receptor (beta chain) described here comes from a study of graft-versus-host responses after intestinal transplantation. Broader study findings: Subjects displaying graft-donor T cell macrochimerism possessed elevated graft-versus-host to host-versus-graft clonal ratios inside allografts. The marrow of recipients harbored GvH clones, and ileum or blood showed some of them first.

About this clone itself: Its antigen remains unidentified.

Measured with immunoSEQ multiplex PCR; TCRdb has only the in-frame clones, and not every one. This repertoire shows around 110,000 clones, 90% found once; its top ten account for roughly 0.17%. With V trimmed by 4 bases and J by 5 bases, 10 bases remained unmatched. Germline CDR1 SQVTM, CDR2 ANQGSEA. This CDR3 has 15 residues. Specimen: unstimulated CD4+ T cells sorted from spleen or lymph node cells, collected before intestinal transplant. The V and J genes are TRBV29-1 and TRBJ2-1; 8 bases are shared with TRBD1. The TCR originated in a human donor who received an intestinal transplant. CDR3 residues: CSVVGKQGGDNEQFF. CDR3 in DNA: TGCAGCGTTGTCGGAAAACAGGGGGGCGACAATGAGCAGTTCTTC.